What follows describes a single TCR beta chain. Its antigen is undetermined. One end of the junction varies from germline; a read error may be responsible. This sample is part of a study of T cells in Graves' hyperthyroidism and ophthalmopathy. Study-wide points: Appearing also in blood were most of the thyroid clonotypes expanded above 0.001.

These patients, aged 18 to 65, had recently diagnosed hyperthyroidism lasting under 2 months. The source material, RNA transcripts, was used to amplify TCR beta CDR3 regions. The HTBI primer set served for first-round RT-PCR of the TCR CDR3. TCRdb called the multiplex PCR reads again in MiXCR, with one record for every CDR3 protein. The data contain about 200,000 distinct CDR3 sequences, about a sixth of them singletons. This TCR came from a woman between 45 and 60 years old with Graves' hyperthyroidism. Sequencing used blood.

CDR3 coding DNA: TGTGCCAGCAGCCAAGATGGGACACCTGGTTTCTACGAGCAGTGCTTC. Protein: CASSQDGTPGFYEQCF. J is TRBJ2-7 and V is TRBV3-1, with a tentative D call TRBD1 (6 bases). Germline V gene data show CDR1 as LGHDT and CDR2 as YNNKEL (reference sequence). The CDR3 loop spans 16 amino acids.